This T cell receptor (beta chain) was identified in a study of a mutant IDH1 vaccine in newly diagnosed glioma. Repertoires were generated with immunoSEQ multiplex PCR, while TCRdb's copy carries only in-frame clones and drops some. The table lists 110,000 or so clones, roughly nine tenths of them singletons. With 3 bases removed from V and 4 bases from J, the gap between germline ends came to 18 bases. Germline-derived CDR1 and CDR2 are MDHEN and SYDVKM. This CDR3 comprises 16 residues. Time point denoted: week 11, during vaccination. One vaccine dose held 300 ug of mutant IDH1 20-mer peptide and came with topical imiquimod. Note on this clone: Antigen specificity is unknown.

V gene TRBV28 combines with J gene TRBJ1-2, with TRBD1 as a possible D gene (6 bases). The starting material was PBMCs, obtained from a glioma patient whose treatment included an IDH1 peptide vaccine. The sequence came from a woman aged 45-65 years with glioma. The CDR3: CASSLAGALGPYGYTF. CDR3 coding DNA: TGTGCCAGCAGTTTGGCGGGGGCGCTTGGGCCCTATGGCTACACCTTC.